The rows below give T cell receptor beta chains drawn from one sample of a study of cytomegalovirus exposure and HLA in healthy donors. Assay used: immunoSEQ multiplex PCR; TCRdb lists only in-frame clones, some missing. The data hold over 130,000 clones, with 65% to 85% observed a single time. The sample was PBMCs. All receptors derive from a male donor in good health and CMV-seronegative. The conserved cysteine and the conserved F or W are not part of the CDR3 here.

V gene,J gene,CDR3 protein
TRBV7-8,TRBJ2-7,ASSLQRGSSEQY
TRBV2,TRBJ2-1,ASIQKASGTPYNEQF
TRBV2,TRBJ2-3,ASTSRLAGRGSDTQY
TRBV27,TRBJ2-7,ASSFLTSGGYEQY
TRBV7-9,TRBJ2-7,SSSLLYEQY
TRBV7-3,TRBJ2-1,ASSLDWNEQF
TRBV7-2,TRBJ2-2,ASSFILPGELF
TRBV19,TRBJ1-2,ASSSAGYGYT
TRBV5-1,TRBJ1-1,ASSLAGTLNTEAF
TRBV7-8,TRBJ1-5,ASSDREKNQPQH
TRBV2,TRBJ2-1,ASTGTRGNNEQF
TRBV11-2,TRBJ2-5,ASRTSAYQETQY
TRBV27,TRBJ2-7,ASSPTLTRYEQY
TRBV10-3,TRBJ1-2,AITSDRTRLTLGDGYT
TRBV7-8,TRBJ2-2,ASSLHSGGPIFATGELF
TRBV15,TRBJ1-1,ATSRDREDTEAF
TRBV15,TRBJ2-2,ATSSLVGPQGNTGELF
TRBV11-2,TRBJ2-3,ASSASRAGLHTDTQY
TRBV29-1,NA,SVLGQGAHEQY
TRBV27,TRBJ2-4,ASSPKAEAKNIQY
TRBV6-6,TRBJ2-7,ASSYSAGQPTYEQY
TRBV25-1,TRBJ2-2,ASSGNWRRWELF
TRBV6-5,TRBJ1-2,ASSWASTGRNGYT
TRBV7-9,TRBJ2-5,ASSLAKPGGNWETQY
TRBV15,TRBJ1-4,ATSRGQGSEKLF
TRBV13,TRBJ2-1,ASSLMVLAGTSGEF
TRBV18,TRBJ2-3,ASSLGPSGPHTDTQY
TRBV27,TRBJ2-1,ASSPRDSEQF
TRBV29-1,TRBJ2-1,SVFVLDEQF
TRBV7-3,TRBJ2-7,ASSLGGPPYEQY
TRBV25-1,TRBJ2-1,ASTSSGLAESNEQF
TRBV11-2,TRBJ1-5,ASSRGQDSNQPQH
TRBV9,TRBJ2-3,ASSVEPGFSTDTQY
TRBV9,TRBJ1-1,ASSVSEAEAF
TRBV28,TRBJ1-2,ASTPIRDRPPPDYGYT
TRBV7-9,TRBJ1-2,ASSFGTGIVDGYT
TRBV5-6,TRBJ1-1,ASRGAMNTEAF
TRBV27,TRBJ2-5,ASSPAGQGEETQY
TRBV13,TRBJ2-3,ASSAGAGEEDTQY
TRBV28,TRBJ2-3,ASRTSGTANTDTQY
TRBV10-3,TRBJ1-4,AISEPEEKLF
TRBV4-2,TRBJ2-5,ASSPDRGQQY
TRBV6-5,TRBJ2-2,ASSYSTSFTGELF
TRBV5-6,TRBJ2-1,ASSLSAGGPDEQF
TRBV6-5,TRBJ2-7,ASSFDSLAYEQY